A selection of T cell receptor beta chains follows, all from one sample in a study of siplizumab effects on memory and regulatory T cells. Sequencing used immunoSEQ multiplex PCR; TCRdb keeps in-frame clones, though not all of them. The sample consists of some 64,000 clones, roughly 85% of them appearing once. Sample: memory CD4+ T cells sorted from blood. Receptors originate from a human donor in good health. CDR3s include the opening cysteine and the closing phenylalanine or tryptophan. The D gene is left open where the match is weak. Some rows have no size entry. The others give once, few or many, or a class for an expanded clone.

>-|-|TRBJ1-1|TRBV5-1
TGCGCCAGCAGCCAGGACGGAGGGAACACTGAAGCTTTCTTT
CASSQDGGNTEAFF
>few|TRBD1|TRBJ1-2|TRBV7-9
TGTGCCAGCAGCTCTAGGGGGCTTGGCTACACCTTC
CASSSRGLGYTF
>-|-|TRBJ1-4|TRBV30
TGTGCCTGGAGTCAGGGAGCAACTAATGAAAAACTGTTTTTT
CAWSQGATNEKLFF
>-|-|TRBJ2-3|TRBV20-1
TGCAGTGCCTTCCCCACAGATACGCAGTATTTT
CSAFPTDTQYF
>-|-|TRBJ1-2|TRBV5-1
TGCGCCAGCAGCTTGGCTCTCCTACGCAGATCCCCGAACTATGGCTACACCTTC
CASSLALLRRSPNYGYTF
>-|-|TRBJ1-1|TRBV5-4
TGTGCCAGCAGCCCAGACAGATCGAACACTGAAGCTTTCTTT
CASSPDRSNTEAFF
>few|TRBD1|TRBJ2-7|TRBV10-3
TGTGCCGTTGGGACAGGCTCGGGAGAGCAGTACTTC
CAVGTGSGEQYF
>-|-|TRBJ2-4|TRBV19
TGTGCCAGTACCACCCTAGGGGAGTCGGCCAAAAACATTCAGTACTTC
CASTTLGESAKNIQYF
>-|TRBD1|TRBJ1-1|TRBV9
TGTGCCAGCAGCCCCGGGACAGGGGGCACTGAAGCTTTCTTT
CASSPGTGGTEAFF
>-|-|TRBJ2-3|TRBV7-2
TGTGCCAGCAGTCTTATCCCAGATACGCAGTATTTT
CASSLIPDTQYF
>-|-|TRBJ1-2|TRBV4-3
TGCGCCAGCAGCCAAGAATGGGCTAACTATGGCTACACCTTC
CASSQEWANYGYTF
>-|-|TRBJ1-1|TRBV12-5
TGTGCTAGTGGTTTGGAGGCAGCGAACACTGAAGCTTTCTTT
CASGLEAANTEAFF
>-|-|TRBJ1-2|TRBV6-5
TGTGCCAGCAGGAGTCCGGGAATAGGATACGGCTACACCTTC
CASRSPGIGYGYTF
>-|-|TRBJ2-7|TRBV6-6
TGTGCCAGCAGTTACCGGCGGAGCTCCTACGAGCAGTACTTC
CASSYRRSSYEQYF
>-|-|TRBJ2-1|TRBV7-9
TGTGCCAGCAGCTTAAGTTTCGGGAATGAGCAGTTCTTC
CASSLSFGNEQFF
>-|-|TRBJ2-5|TRBV7-6
TGTGCCAGCAGCTTACTCCCCGGAGCCCAAGAGACCCAGTACTTC
CASSLLPGAQETQYF
>-|TRBD2|TRBJ2-2|TRBV5-4
TGTGCCAGCAGCGTCGGGGGGGCCGCCGGGGAGCTGTTTTTT
CASSVGGAAGELFF
>once|-|TRBJ1-4|TRBV2
TGTGCCAGCAGTGAGATGACTGGGAAAACTAATGAAAAACTGTTTTTT
CASSEMTGKTNEKLFF
>-|-|TRBJ2-3|TRBV5-1
TGCGCCAGCAGCTTGGCCACACCGGGCTTGGATACGCAGTATTTT
CASSLATPGLDTQYF
>once|TRBD1|TRBJ1-6|TRBV6-1
TGTGCCAGCAGTGAACTGGGACAGTCAAATTCACCCCTCCACTTT
CASSELGQSNSPLHF
>few|TRBD1|TRBJ2-6|TRBV28
TGTGCCAGCAGTGAGGGGGCAGCTGGGGCCAACGTCCTGACTTTC
CASSEGAAGANVLTF
>-|-|TRBJ2-2|TRBV19
TGTGCCAGTCTGGGGAGGGGGCTACTGAACACCGGGGAGCTGTTTTTT
CASLGRGLLNTGELFF
>few|-|TRBJ1-4|TRBV5-1
TGCGCCAGCAGCTTGGTGCCCAGGGTTGATGAAAAACTGTTTTTT
CASSLVPRVDEKLFF
>-|-|TRBJ2-6|TRBV11-3
TGTGCCAGCAGCCCCGGTGGGGTTTCTGGGGCCAACGTCCTGACTTTC
CASSPGGVSGANVLTF
>-|-|TRBJ2-3|TRBV19
TGTGCCAGTAGTATATCAGTAATAGGGGTGCCGTATTTT
CASSISVIGVPYF
>-|-|TRBJ1-1|TRBV19
TGTGCCAGTATAGGACAGCCAAACACTGAAGCTTTCTTT
CASIGQPNTEAFF
>-|-|TRBJ1-6|TRBV7-9
TGTGCCAGCAGCCCGAAGGGTCAGGGGACCAATTCACCCCTCCACTTT
CASSPKGQGTNSPLHF
>-|-|TRBJ2-7|TRBV7-2
TGTGCCAGCAGCTTAACAGGGACCTACGAGCAGTACTTC
CASSLTGTYEQYF
>-|TRBD1|TRBJ1-2|TRBV6-1
TGTGCCAGCAGTGAAGCGTACAGGGGAGGAGGCTACACCTTC
CASSEAYRGGGYTF
>once|-|TRBJ1-5|TRBV6-1
TGTGCCAGCAGTCGGACGGGTGGGGAACATAACCAGCATTTT
CASSRTGGEHNQHF
>-|TRBD2|TRBJ2-7|TRBV5-4
TGTGCCAGCAGCTTGAGTTTGGGCGGGGGGCGGTACGAGCAGTACTTC
CASSLSLGGGRYEQYF
>-|-|TRBJ1-5|TRBV28
TGTGCCAGCAGAGACGGGGATCAGCCCCAGCATTTT
CASRDGDQPQHF
>-|TRBD1|TRBJ1-4|TRBV4-3
TGCGCCAGCAGCGCCATCGCGACAGGGCCAACTAATGAAAAACTGTTTTTT
CASSAIATGPTNEKLFF
>-|-|TRBJ1-5|TRBV27
TGTGCCAGCAGTTTATCTGGACAAAGCAATCAGCCCCAGCATTTT
CASSLSGQSNQPQHF
>-|-|TRBJ2-2|TRBV18
TGTGCCAGCTCACCAGGGGCTCACACCGGGGAGCTGTTTTTT
CASSPGAHTGELFF
>-|-|TRBJ1-3|TRBV2
TGTGCCAGCACCCCCGGGACCTCTGGAAACACCATATATTTT
CASTPGTSGNTIYF
>medium-sized|TRBD1|TRBJ1-1|TRBV15
TGTGCCACCAGCAAGGGACAGGTCGAAGAAGGAGCTTTCTTT
CATSKGQVEEGAFF
>-|-|TRBJ1-2|TRBV6-5
TGTGCCAGCAGTTACATGCCGGGGAAACCTAACTATGGCTACACCTTC
CASSYMPGKPNYGYTF
>-|-|TRBJ1-6|TRBV7-2
TGTGCCAGCAGCTTAGCGAGAAGTGGCAGTTCACCCCTCCACTTT
CASSLARSGSSPLHF
>-|-|TRBJ1-2|TRBV7-9
TGTGCCAGCAGCTTGATGATGGGCTACACCTTC
CASSLMMGYTF
>-|-|TRBJ1-2|TRBV9
TGTGCCAGCAGCGTAGCTTCAGGGAGTGGTGGCTACACCTTC
CASSVASGSGGYTF
>-|-|TRBJ2-3|TRBV9
TGTGCCAGCAGCGTGGAAGGGATATTAAGCACAGATACGCAGTATTTT
CASSVEGILSTDTQYF
>-|-|TRBJ2-6|TRBV12-5
TGTGCTAGTGGTTTAGGTTGGGGAGGGGCCAACGTCCTGACTTTC
CASGLGWGGANVLTF
>-|-|TRBJ2-7|TRBV28
TGTGCCAGCAGTTCACAGGGAGCCACTTCCTACGAGCAGTACTTC
CASSSQGATSYEQYF
>-|TRBD1|TRBJ2-7|TRBV2
TGTGCCAGCAACCGAGACAGGGCCGGCGAGCAGTACTTC
CASNRDRAGEQYF
>once|-|TRBJ1-1|TRBV7-9
TGTGCCAGCAGCTTGGGACGGAACACTGAAGCTTTCTTT
CASSLGRNTEAFF
>few|-|TRBJ2-3|TRBV7-9
TGTGCCAGCAGCTCGAAGTGGGCAGATACGCAGTATTTT
CASSSKWADTQYF
>-|TRBD1|TRBJ1-6|TRBV11-3
TGTGCCAGCAGCTCCGGGACAGGGGATTCACCCCTCCACTTT
CASSSGTGDSPLHF
>-|-|TRBJ1-5|TRBV28
TGTGCCAGCAGTTTGTTCGGGGGTAGGGGCAATCAGCCCCAGCATTTT
CASSLFGGRGNQPQHF
>once|-|TRBJ1-6|TRBV2
TGTGCCAGCAGCCGAAGGGGTGGTTCAGACGGGGCCTCACCCCTCCACTTT
CASSRRGGSDGASPLHF
>-|-|TRBJ2-2|TRBV2
TGTGCCAGCACCATTAACACCGGGGAGCTGTTTTTT
CASTINTGELFF
>-|-|TRBJ1-5|TRBV2
TGTGCCAGCAGTGCGACCAGGGTCCGGAATCAGCCCCAGCATTTT
CASSATRVRNQPQHF
>-|-|TRBJ2-7|TRBV6-6
TGTGCCAGCAGTTCCACGGCAGGTAGCTCCTACGAGCAGTACTTC
CASSSTAGSSYEQYF
>-|-|TRBJ2-7|TRBV6-5
TGTGCCAGCACCACAGGGCCGGGGGAGCAGTACTTC
CASTTGPGEQYF
>few|TRBD2|TRBJ2-3|TRBV7-3
TGTGCCAGCAGCAGCGGGGGGACAGATACGCAGTATTTT
CASSSGGTDTQYF